This TCR beta chain was sequenced during a study of blood T cell repertoires in COVID-19. On the study more broadly: Italy, Spain and the United States were the sources of the convalescent and acute COVID-19 samples. Sample material is recorded as cDNA or gDNA derived from T cells, B-cell-depleted T cells, or PBMCs.

Enrolment of Seattle patients took place during active infection, and they were followed longitudinally. Original data processing: Reference gene primer amplification yielded estimated nucleated cell counts. The table came from immunoSEQ multiplex PCR; TCRdb's copy has only in-frame clones and leaves some out. V and J calls plus clone size are reproduced from that table; the DNA served to infer D and trimming. The sample has 300,000 to 450,000 clones, around 87% seen once. Trimming pared 5 bases from V and 0 bases from J, leaving 9 bases between. The CDR3 totals 14 residues. Germline values: CDR1 ENHRY, CDR2 SYGVKD.

The V and J genes are TRBV10-3 and TRBJ2-3; D gene ambiguous. Sequencing was carried out using peripheral blood. The TCR sequence derives from a woman under 40 with COVID-19, enrolled during active disease. Here the CDR3 reads CAISNSTSTDTQYF. As DNA, the CDR3 is TGTGCCATCAGTAATAGCACAAGCACAGATACGCAGTATTTT.